The present T cell receptor (beta chain) was sequenced within a study of naive and memory T cell subsets. This clonotype was observed a handful of times. Antigen specificity is unknown. Reverse transcription of blood and skin TCR RNA was primed at alpha and beta constant regions. MiXCR, run by TCRdb on the UMI-ligation and nested PCR reads, gives a single entry per CDR3 protein. Of roughly 18,000 distinct CDR3 sequences in the sample, roughly 9% were seen once. Whole-study findings and limits: Higher TCR numbers at tuberculin sites reflect T cell infiltration, per interpretation. Far more TCRs reportedly came from tuberculin skin test site biopsies.

Treatment noted: skin biopsy from PPD injection site in Mantoux-positive individual. Unsorted total RNA, roughly 1 to 1,100 ng, was DNase treated before reverse transcription. The sequence came from an adult in good health. The sample consisted of skin, taken from a tuberculin skin test site.

The CDR3 reads CSAGESTDTQYF. For the CDR3, the DNA is TGCAGTGCGGGCGAGAGCACAGATACGCAGTATTTT. V is TRBV20-1 and J is TRBJ2-3, with D hard to call. V shed 6 bases and J shed 0 bases, with 7 bases lying between them. This CDR3 is 12 amino acids long. The germline CDR1 and CDR2 sequences are DFQATT and SNEGSKA (reference sequence).